This T cell receptor beta chain was obtained from a study of blood T cell repertoires in COVID-19. TCRdb keeps only in-frame clones here, not all; method: immunoSEQ multiplex PCR. The sample has 200,000 to 250,000 clones; about four fifths are singletons. The CDR3 loop spans 12 amino acids. The germline gives CDR1 SGDLS, CDR2 YYNGEE. V gave up 4 bases and J gave up 7 bases; unmatched junction bases: 1. This clone was seen a single time. The same CDR3 is also encoded by other DNA sequences in this sample. Input material: PBMCs or T cells enriched from blood (not recorded which). J is TRBJ2-1 and V is TRBV9; 8 nucleotides match TRBD2. The receptor comes from a woman aged 60-75 years who had recovered from COVID-19. Here the CDR3 reads CASSPGGNEQFF. CDR3 DNA: TGTGCCAGCAGCCCGGGAGGGAATGAGCAGTTCTTC.